This T cell receptor beta chain was identified during a study of cytomegalovirus exposure and HLA in healthy donors (dated by TCRdb to 2017 to 2019). In the study overall: In an earlier analysis of 450 to 750 of the donors, 250 to 350 Gb of sequence data and 117 million unique TCR beta sequences from about 179 million T cells were reported. Roughly 320 gigabases of sequencing data and about 92 million unique TCR sequences made up an early release that covered around 640 HLA-typed donors. Among the approximately 420 genotyped donors, around 81% belonged to the genetic ancestry cluster associated with self-reported Caucasian donors. The study was designed to test whether signatures of past pathogen exposure could be identified by cataloging public T cell receptors. The T cell repertoires of around 730 subjects were profiled by immunosequencing and related to cytomegalovirus serostatus. Along with the roughly 670-subject first cohort, a separate validation cohort of over a hundred different subjects was used. To predict cytomegalovirus infection status, the study brought together high-throughput TCR immunosequencing, statistical association of individual TCRs with disease status, and machine learning. To study patterns of TCR occurrence, a later analysis re-analyzed previously published TCR beta repertoires from several hundred donors and added high-resolution HLA genotyping. Rather than using new phenotypic data, the later analysis identified candidate immune exposures from TCR beta sequences and from how often those sequences occurred across donors. An earlier analysis of more than 450 of the donors used high-throughput TCR beta sequencing to judge whether each TCR beta V gene segment behaved as functional or pseudogenic. Donor age, sex, ethnicity and CMV serostatus were collected together with the repertoire data. A later genetic analysis used genome-wide SNP genotypes for about 65% of the roughly 700 donors, treating that subset as a discovery cohort. All discovery cohort repertoires had been generated on a single sequencing platform. HLA typing included class I and class II loci at four-digit resolution. Typing coverage differed by locus: A, B, C, DRB1 and DQB1 were typed in roughly 629-630 donors, DQA1 in approximately 520, DPA1 in nearly 610, and DPB1 in approximately 450. A handful of DR-DQ haplotypes were handled as single units for association and clustering because linkage in the cohort was strong. Among several hundred genotyped donors of the cohort, an average of roughly 230,000 unique TCR beta nucleotide sequences was sequenced per donor, of which roughly 17% were non-productive. Here is what the overall study found, with its caveats: Some IMGT-functional V segments, including TRBV6-2 and TRBV6-3, could not be distinguished by the 87-base-pair reads and were therefore excluded. The study gave a list of 150 to 200 TCR beta chains associated with cytomegalovirus. For the cohort, immune exposure information was limited to CMV serostatus. A further reported finding was that TCR beta sequences accurately predicted the HLA-A and HLA-B alleles for most subjects in the first cohort. Assigning TCR associations to individual alleles was difficult when HLA alleles, especially DR and DQ, strongly co-occurred. According to a later analysis, TCR association rates differed among HLA loci, with DRB1 alleles showing the most associated TCRs and HLA-C alleles showing the fewest. Broadly in line with IMGT annotations, most TCR beta V segments showed up in productive rearrangements about 87% or about 30% of the time in an earlier analysis of roughly 590 of the donors. V-gene and J-gene trimming of TCR beta chains was associated with a missense DCLRE1C variant in a later genetic analysis, and the association was replicated in an independent cohort. The classifier was reported to diagnose cytomegalovirus status with high specificity and sensitivity in both the original and validation cohorts. Because some donors lacked HLA typing at each locus, the association tests relied only on the typed subset. Across donors, most TCR sequences were observed very rarely, whereas some public TCRs were present in many individuals. In a later analysis, 15,000 to 20,000 TCR beta sequences were associated with specific HLA alleles at a false discovery rate of 0.05. The earlier analysis of some 540 of the donors excluded about 16 rarely observed V segments, including chromosome 9 orphons, because counts were too low. In this cohort, only TCR beta chains were sequenced, and detectable features were limited by the absence of alpha or paired-chain data. Several of the top co-occurrence clusters appeared to be linked to parvovirus B19, influenza, CMV and Epstein-Barr virus, according to a later analysis. According to a later genetic analysis, donors in an Asian-associated ancestry cluster had fewer N-insertions in productive TCRs than the approximately 690-donor mean. According to a later analysis, most CMV-associated TCR beta chains appeared to be HLA-restricted, and the HLA associations seemed to be driven largely by CMV exposure. Three of the identified cytomegalovirus-associated TCR beta chains were confirmed in vitro to be specific for cytomegalovirus antigens. A later analysis found that HLA-associated TCR beta chains were more clonally expanded and had lower generation probabilities than equally common non-associated chains. The sequencing pipeline was judged likely to have produced a cluster of highly shared sequence variants as a technical artifact. Sequencing depth was assumed to be roughly uniform across donors in the presence/absence analyses, though that assumption may not hold. The authors suggested that the approach could potentially be generalized to other disease states and immunological phenotypes. Correlated functional status among segregating V segments might reflect linkage disequilibrium, but an unknown experimental factor could not be ruled out.

Remarks on this clone: This receptor's antigen is unknown. No qualities accompany the bases; no much larger clone lies one base away.

The cohort consisted of some 670 healthy bone marrow donors. Cohort members were all nominally healthy when sampled, although unrecorded immune exposures were likely present. The donor tested CMV seronegative, placing the donor among the approximately 400 seronegative members of the cohort. Each donor provided a peripheral blood sample, and peripheral blood mononuclear cells were used for TCR beta sequencing. The Qiagen DNeasy Blood Extraction Kit was used to extract genomic DNA from the blood cell samples. Counted from cysteine to phenylalanine, this CDR3 has 16 amino acids. Here the CDR3 DNA is all that survives: 48 bases in frame from base 1. Trimming leaves V shorter by 0 bases and J shorter by 4 bases, with the junction holding 8 bases beyond the gene matches. Looking up the germline V gene yields CDR1 SGDLS and CDR2 YYNGEE. Library preparation was by the immunoSEQ multiplex PCR assay. For the multiplex PCR, a mixture combining 60 forward primers for TCR Vbeta segments and 13 reverse primers for TCR Jbeta segments was used. A multiplex PCR assay on genomic DNA amplified the CDR3 region of rearranged TCR beta genes. The amplified TCR beta libraries were sequenced on the Illumina HiSeq System as 87-base-pair reads. Per the source publication's procedure: In a later analysis, some 80 million unique TCR beta chains were counted across the roughly 670 repertoires, and roughly 11 million of these chains were shared by at least two donors. Raw reads were error-corrected and collapsed into unique sequences with a nearest-neighbor algorithm that merged closely related sequences to remove PCR and sequencing errors. Alignment of CDR3 sequences to IMGT reference sequences was used to assign V, D and J gene segments. For a sequence to be retained, a match of at least six nucleotides to both a V gene segment and a J gene segment was required. Rearrangements were called productive when the CDR3 lacked stop codons and stayed in frame with V and J; all others were non-productive. Following IMGT convention, CDR3 was defined as the stretch from the second conserved V-encoded cysteine to the conserved J-encoded phenylalanine. The earlier analysis of 587 of the donors excluded sequences that lacked an unambiguous match to a single V gene segment. In an earlier analysis of several hundred of the donors, a V segment was called functional when productive rearrangements were above 56.7%, and segregating when the standard deviation between donors exceeded 5%. A statistical classification framework was built for diagnosing cytomegalovirus status from the catalog of TCR beta chain sequences. A later analysis assigned V and J genes by comparing TCR nucleotide sequences with IMGT/GENE-DB human TR gene sequences. In a later analysis, CDR3 sequences and most-parsimonious VDJ recombination scenarios were assigned using the TCRdist pipeline. In a later analysis, each TCR beta chain was defined by its CDR3 amino acid sequence together with its V-gene family, and reads without a unique V-gene family were excluded. In a later analysis, 450 to 600 highly shared, low-generation-probability nucleotide sequences were removed to address suspected cross-contamination and a sequencing artifact. A later analysis calculated a clonal expansion index for each public chain from normalized within-repertoire ranks of inferred template counts. A later analysis computed generation probabilities with a VDJ recombination model fitted to out-of-frame rearrangements, and checked the results against IGoR. In a later analysis, TCR-TCR, TCR-HLA and TCR-CMV co-occurrence was scored with hypergeometric tests, and a repertoire-size bias correction was applied to TCR pairs. In a later analysis, false discovery rates were estimated by permuting HLA or CMV assignments 20 times. In a later analysis, co-occurring TCRs were grouped using DBSCAN, with TCRdist sequence similarity added in when clustering inside HLA-allele-positive subsets. Co-occurrence clustering excluded repertoires with fewer than 30,000 or more than 120,000 public chains, plus five with anomalous nucleotide sharing. TCRdb's version of the immuneACCESS table is confined to in-frame rearrangements and falls short of the full clone set. An unresolved V gene accounts for under half of the shortfall where checked; the remainder is of unknown origin. That table gives V, J and clone size, and the DNA gave D and trimming. Counted in this sample were approximately 160,000 clones; around 77% of them appeared once. The ten largest account for 1.5% to 2% of the sample.

Rearrangement joined TRBV9 to TRBJ2-7, with 9 bases matching TRBD2. The TCR was taken from a woman younger than 45 in good health and CMV-seronegative. The sample was PBMCs. The CDR3 here reads CASSVGWREGTYEQYF. The nucleotide sequence is given as TGTGCCAGCAGCGTAGGTTGGCGGGAGGGAACGTACGAGCAGTACTTC.